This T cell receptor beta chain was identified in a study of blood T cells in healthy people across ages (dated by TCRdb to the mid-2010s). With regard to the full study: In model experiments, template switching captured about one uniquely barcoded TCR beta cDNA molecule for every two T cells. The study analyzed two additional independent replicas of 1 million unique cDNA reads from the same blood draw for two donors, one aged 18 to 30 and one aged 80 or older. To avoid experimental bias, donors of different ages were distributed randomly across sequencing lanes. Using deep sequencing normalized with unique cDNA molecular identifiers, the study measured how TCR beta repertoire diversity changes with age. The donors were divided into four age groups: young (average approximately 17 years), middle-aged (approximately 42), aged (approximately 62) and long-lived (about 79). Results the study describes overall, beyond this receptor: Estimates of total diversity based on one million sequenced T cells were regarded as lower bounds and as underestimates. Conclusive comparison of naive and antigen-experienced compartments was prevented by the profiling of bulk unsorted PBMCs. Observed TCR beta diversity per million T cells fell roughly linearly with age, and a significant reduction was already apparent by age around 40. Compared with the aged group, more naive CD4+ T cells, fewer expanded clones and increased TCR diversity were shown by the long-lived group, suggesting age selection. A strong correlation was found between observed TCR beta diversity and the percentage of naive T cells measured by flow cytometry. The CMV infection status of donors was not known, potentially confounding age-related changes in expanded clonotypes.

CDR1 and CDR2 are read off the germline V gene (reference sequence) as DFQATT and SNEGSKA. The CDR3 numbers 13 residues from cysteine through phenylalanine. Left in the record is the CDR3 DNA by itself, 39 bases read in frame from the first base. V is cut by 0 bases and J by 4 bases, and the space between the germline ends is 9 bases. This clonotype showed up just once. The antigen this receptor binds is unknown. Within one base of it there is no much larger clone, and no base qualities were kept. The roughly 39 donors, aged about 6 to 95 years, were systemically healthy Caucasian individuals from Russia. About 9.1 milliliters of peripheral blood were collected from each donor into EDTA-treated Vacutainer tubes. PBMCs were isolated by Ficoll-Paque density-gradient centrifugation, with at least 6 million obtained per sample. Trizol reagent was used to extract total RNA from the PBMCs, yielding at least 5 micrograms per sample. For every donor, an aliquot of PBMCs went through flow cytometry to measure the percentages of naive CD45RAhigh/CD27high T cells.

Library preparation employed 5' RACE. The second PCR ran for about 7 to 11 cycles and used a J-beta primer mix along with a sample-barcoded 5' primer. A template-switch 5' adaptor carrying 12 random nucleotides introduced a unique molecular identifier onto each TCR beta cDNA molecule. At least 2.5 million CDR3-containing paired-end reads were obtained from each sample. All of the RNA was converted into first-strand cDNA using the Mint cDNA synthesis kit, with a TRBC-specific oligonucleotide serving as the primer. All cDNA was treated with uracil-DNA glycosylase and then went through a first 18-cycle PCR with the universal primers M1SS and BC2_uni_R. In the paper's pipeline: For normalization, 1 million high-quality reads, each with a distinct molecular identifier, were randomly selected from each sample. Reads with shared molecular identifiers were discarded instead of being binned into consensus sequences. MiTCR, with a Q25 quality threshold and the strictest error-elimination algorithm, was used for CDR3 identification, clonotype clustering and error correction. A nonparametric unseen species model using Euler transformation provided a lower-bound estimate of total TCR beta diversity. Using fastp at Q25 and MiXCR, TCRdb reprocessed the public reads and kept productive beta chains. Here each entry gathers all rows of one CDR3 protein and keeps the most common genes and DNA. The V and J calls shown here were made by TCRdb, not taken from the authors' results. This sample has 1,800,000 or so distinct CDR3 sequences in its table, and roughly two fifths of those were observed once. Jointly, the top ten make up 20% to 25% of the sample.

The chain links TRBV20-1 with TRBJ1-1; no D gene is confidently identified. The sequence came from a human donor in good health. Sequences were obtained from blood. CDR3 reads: CSARDFGRTEAFF. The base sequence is TGCAGTGCTAGAGATTTCGGGCGCACTGAAGCTTTCTTT.